These T cell receptor beta chains were read from a single sample in a study of blood T cell repertoires in COVID-19. Data came from immunoSEQ multiplex PCR; TCRdb stores just in-frame clones and leaves some out. The table lists about 270,000 clones, 88% of them singletons, with more than 0.95% in the top ten. Sequenced material: PBMCs or T cells enriched from blood (not recorded which). The receptors stem from a woman in her thirties or forties with acute COVID-19. Both conserved end residues are part of each CDR3. Each record gives: D gene, J gene, V gene, clone size, CDR3 protein, CDR3 DNA. A D gene is named only where the DNA matches it firmly. Size is omitted from some rows. Given values are once, few, many or a class for expanded clones.

>-|TRBJ2-3|TRBV9|-
CASNRGGTDTQYF
TGTGCCAGCAACAGGGGGGGAACAGATACGCAGTATTTT
>TRBD1|TRBJ1-2|TRBV11-3|-
CASSFVGGGGYTF
TGTGCCAGCAGCTTTGTAGGGGGCGGTGGCTACACCTTC
>TRBD2|TRBJ2-7|TRBV5-4|-
CASSLGPLAGDYYEQYF
TGTGCCAGCAGCTTGGGGCCCCTAGCGGGAGACTACTACGAGCAGTACTTC
>TRBD1|TRBJ1-4|TRBV24-1|once
CATSDRGQGEKLFF
TGTGCCACCAGTGATCGCGGACAGGGGGAAAAACTGTTTTTT
>-|TRBJ1-3|TRBV4-3|-
CASSQENIRSSGNTIYF
TGCGCCAGCAGCCAAGAGAACATAAGGAGCTCTGGAAACACCATATATTTT
>-|TRBJ1-6|TRBV5-1|-
CASSLSAAGDSPLHF
TGCGCCAGCAGCTTGTCGGCAGCAGGTGATTCACCCCTCCACTTT
>-|TRBJ2-3|TRBV12-3/TRBV12-4|-
CASSSFTDTQYF
TGTGCCAGCAGTTCGTTCACAGATACGCAGTATTTT
>TRBD1|TRBJ1-6|TRBV7-8|-
CASTGQGTSPLHF
TGTGCCAGCACGGGACAGGGGACTTCACCCCTCCACTTT
>TRBD2|TRBJ2-1|TRBV5-1|-
CASSFRTSGSDEQFF
TGCGCCAGCAGCTTCAGGACTAGCGGGAGCGATGAGCAGTTCTTC
>-|TRBJ2-7|TRBV5-4|-
CASSLRGTWFGEQYF
TGTGCCAGCAGCCTACGGGGGACGTGGTTCGGCGAGCAGTACTTC
>TRBD1|TRBJ1-2|TRBV18|once
CASSPYRGNYGYTF
TGTGCCAGCTCACCGTACAGGGGGAACTATGGCTACACCTTC
>-|TRBJ2-7|TRBV7-6|many
CASSLSPLSTYEQYF
TGTGCCAGCAGCTTAAGTCCACTTTCTACCTACGAGCAGTACTTC
>TRBD2|TRBJ2-4|TRBV5-4|-
CASSLGGLAGGAKNIQYF
TGTGCCAGCAGCTTGGGAGGACTAGCGGGAGGGGCCAAAAACATTCAGTACTTC
>TRBD2|TRBJ2-7|TRBV6-5|-
CASTRASGERYEQYF
TGTGCCAGCACCCGGGCTAGCGGGGAGCGGTACGAGCAGTACTTC
>-|TRBJ2-3|TRBV2|-
CASGGVGTDTQYF
TGTGCCAGCGGGGGCGTTGGCACAGATACGCAGTATTTT
>-|TRBJ1-2|TRBV24-1|-
CATSDQSQRFDGYTF
TGTGCCACCAGTGATCAGTCCCAGAGGTTTGATGGCTACACCTTC
>TRBD1|TRBJ2-3|TRBV2|-
CASSEAGTGVTDTQYF
TGTGCCAGCAGTGAAGCTGGGACAGGTGTCACAGATACGCAGTATTTT
>-|TRBJ2-2|TRBV19|-
CASSIQAAAGELFF
TGTGCCAGTAGTATACAGGCAGCGGCCGGGGAGCTGTTTTTT
>TRBD1|TRBJ2-4|TRBV24-1|-
CATSPSRDSRLAKNIQYF
TGTGCCACCAGCCCGTCCCGGGACAGCAGGCTAGCCAAAAACATTCAGTACTTC
>-|TRBJ1-5|TRBV5-1|-
CASSPTGVGQPQHF
TGCGCCAGCAGCCCCACAGGAGTAGGTCAGCCCCAGCATTTT
>TRBD1|TRBJ1-3|TRBV9|-
CASSSDRTGGNTIYF
TGTGCCAGCAGCTCCGATAGGACAGGAGGAAACACCATATATTTT
>-|TRBJ2-1|TRBV9|-
CASSVEVGGPYNEQFF
TGTGCCAGCAGCGTAGAGGTGGGAGGCCCTTACAATGAGCAGTTCTTC
>-|TRBJ2-1|TRBV18|-
CASSLMTVSYNEQFF
TGTGCCAGCTCACTCATGACAGTTTCCTACAATGAGCAGTTCTTC
>TRBD2|TRBJ2-7|TRBV11-2|-
CASSFLVGRARREQYF
TGTGCCAGCAGCTTCCTCGTCGGGAGGGCCAGACGCGAGCAGTACTTC
>-|TRBJ1-2|TRBV4-2|-
CASSQGPDSSSYGYTF
TGTGCCAGCAGCCAAGGCCCAGATTCATCCTCCTATGGCTACACCTTC
>TRBD1|TRBJ2-5|TRBV6-5|-
CASSWTGIGETQYF
TGTGCCAGCAGTTGGACAGGGATAGGGGAGACCCAGTACTTC
>TRBD1|TRBJ2-1|TRBV23-1|-
CASSQGKGTGSVNNEQFF
TGCGCCAGCAGTCAAGGGAAGGGGACAGGGAGTGTCAACAATGAGCAGTTCTTC
>-|TRBJ2-1|TRBV7-8|-
CASGGRSYNEQFF
TGTGCCAGCGGGGGGAGATCCTACAATGAGCAGTTCTTC
>-|TRBJ1-6|TRBV9|-
CASSAGHDNSPLHF
TGTGCCAGCAGCGCCGGACATGATAATTCACCCCTCCACTTT
>TRBD1|TRBJ1-5|TRBV2|-
CASSPLPTGSDQPQHF
TGTGCCAGCAGTCCCCTCCCGACAGGGTCGGATCAGCCCCAGCATTTT
>TRBD2|TRBJ2-1|TRBV4-1|-
CASSRGTRVSSYNEQFF
TGCGCCAGCAGCCGAGGGACTAGGGTTAGCTCCTACAATGAGCAGTTCTTC
>TRBD2|TRBJ2-1|TRBV5-1|-
CASSFVTSDSYNEQFF
TGCGCCAGCAGCTTCGTGACTAGCGACTCCTACAATGAGCAGTTCTTC
>-|TRBJ2-5|TRBV6-2/TRBV6-3|-
CASSYNRELRETQYF
TGTGCCAGCAGTTACAACCGGGAGTTACGAGAGACCCAGTACTTC
>-|TRBJ1-4|TRBV2|-
CASSESPRGSGEKLFF
TGTGCCAGCAGTGAATCCCCCAGGGGCTCGGGGGAAAAACTGTTTTTT
>TRBD1|TRBJ1-2|TRBV18|-
CASSPQPGQTIYGYTF
TGTGCCAGCTCACCGCAGCCGGGACAGACCATCTATGGCTACACCTTC
>-|TRBJ1-6|TRBV23-1|-
CASSHPGQGALLRPSSYNSPLHF
TGCGCCAGCAGTCACCCGGGCCAGGGCGCCTTACTTCGCCCGAGCTCCTATAATTCACCCCTCCACTTT
>TRBD2|TRBJ2-7|TRBV28|-
CASSLGGLAGAEQYF
TGTGCCAGCAGTTTAGGGGGACTAGCGGGAGCCGAGCAGTACTTC
>TRBD1|TRBJ1-5|TRBV18|few
CASSSDRGPYQPQHF
TGTGCCAGCTCATCAGACAGGGGACCCTATCAGCCCCAGCATTTT
>TRBD2|TRBJ2-1|TRBV9|-
CASSVLAGGYLEQFF
TGTGCCAGCAGCGTCCTAGCGGGAGGGTATCTGGAGCAGTTCTTC
>-|TRBJ1-3|TRBV20-1|-
CSSGSGNTIYF
TGCAGTTCCGGGTCCGGAAACACCATATATTTT
>-|TRBJ1-1|TRBV5-6|-
CASKGEGRNTEAFF
TGTGCCAGCAAAGGGGAAGGCAGGAACACTGAAGCTTTCTTT
>-|TRBJ2-1|TRBV7-6|-
CASSLAGRDVDEQFF
TGTGCCAGCAGCTTAGCGGGGAGAGACGTTGATGAGCAGTTCTTC
>-|TRBJ1-2|TRBV28|-
CASTPSLGEGGYTF
TGTGCCAGCACCCCTTCGCTGGGGGAGGGTGGCTACACCTTC
>TRBD1|TRBJ1-3|TRBV18|-
CASSPRGQGPATGNTIYF
TGTGCCAGCTCACCACGAGGACAGGGGCCGGCTACTGGAAACACCATATATTTT
>-|TRBJ1-5|TRBV4-1|-
CASSQGPGWQPQHF
TGCGCCAGCAGCCAAGGTCCGGGTTGGCAGCCCCAGCATTTT
>-|TRBJ1-2|TRBV5-4|-
CASSLAGSLGYTF
TGTGCCAGCAGCTTGGCAGGGTCCCTTGGCTACACCTTC
>TRBD1|TRBJ1-2|TRBV9|once
CASSVGQGHYGYTF
TGTGCCAGCAGCGTAGGACAGGGACATTATGGCTACACCTTC
>TRBD1|TRBJ1-3|TRBV28|-
CASSTPRQGRNTIYF
TGTGCCAGCAGCACTCCCCGACAGGGGAGAAACACCATATATTTT
>TRBD2|TRBJ2-1|TRBV7-6|-
CASSLPGLGVNEQFF
TGTGCCAGCAGCTTACCTGGACTAGGGGTCAATGAGCAGTTCTTC
>-|TRBJ1-5|TRBV28|-
CASSPGQPQHF
TGTGCCAGCAGCCCCGGTCAGCCCCAGCATTTT
>TRBD1|TRBJ1-5|TRBV7-8|-
CASSLAPGQGGINQPQHF
TGTGCCAGCAGCTTAGCGCCGGGACAGGGGGGCATCAATCAGCCCCAGCATTTT
>-|TRBJ2-7|TRBV7-3|few
CASSLMGARDEQYF
TGTGCCAGCAGCTTAATGGGGGCGAGGGACGAGCAGTACTTC
>-|TRBJ2-1|TRBV4-1|once
CASSPSSVLPSSYNEQFF
TGCGCCAGCAGCCCATCAAGTGTTCTCCCCAGCTCCTACAATGAGCAGTTCTTC
>TRBD2|TRBJ2-1|TRBV7-2|-
CASSLAPGEGGFRRNEQFF
TGTGCCAGCAGCTTAGCTCCGGGGGAGGGCGGGTTTAGAAGGAATGAGCAGTTCTTC
>-|TRBJ1-2|TRBV27|-
CASTPAGESYGYTF
TGTGCCAGCACCCCCGCAGGGGAGTCCTATGGCTACACCTTC